This TCR beta chain derives from a study of OX40 agonist ivuxolimab in advanced cancers. On this clone: Its specificity is unknown.

Data came from immunoSEQ multiplex PCR; TCRdb stores just in-frame clones and leaves some out. The sample includes about 73,000 clones, roughly 90% of them seen just once. Points from the study as a whole: The study found that CD8+ T cells averaged more expanded clones than CD4+. Some of the nonresponding patients also showed low levels of normalized T-cell clonal expansion. At 0.1 to 3.0 mg/kg, CD4+ and CD8+ blood T cells expanded clonally by week 6.

This CDR3 region has 14 residues. Germline V gene data show CDR1 as SGHTA and CDR2 as FQGNSA. V lost 2 bases to trimming and J lost 1 base, with 9 bases between them. The chain is built from TRBV7-2 and TRBJ2-7, with D perhaps matching TRBD1 (5 bases). This TCR derives from an adult with an advanced solid tumor such as melanoma, head and neck, liver or kidney cancer. Here the sequenced sample was CD4+ or CD8+ T cells sorted from blood, taken in a trial of the OX40 agonist ivuxolimab. The CDR3 region has the DNA TGTGCCAGCAGCTTACCCGACAGATCCTACGAGCAGTACTTC. Amino acids: CASSLPDRSYEQYF.